This T cell receptor (beta chain) was recovered during a study of blood T cells in healthy people across ages (dated by TCRdb to the mid-2010s). About the study as a whole: Template switching captured roughly one uniquely barcoded TCR beta cDNA molecule per two T cells in model experiments. To track age-related changes in TCR beta repertoire diversity, the study relied on deep sequencing normalized with unique cDNA molecular identifiers. Four age groups were formed from the donors: young (average 16 years), middle-aged (more than 35), aged (about 62) and long-lived (about 80). The study analyzed two additional independent replicas of 1 million unique cDNA reads from the same blood draw for two donors, one aged 18 to 29 and one aged 80 or older. Results the study describes overall, beyond this receptor: The CMV infection status of donors was not known, potentially confounding age-related changes in expanded clonotypes. Compared with the aged group, the long-lived group had more naive CD4+ T cells, fewer expanded clones and increased TCR diversity, a pattern suggesting age selection. A strong correlation was found between observed TCR beta diversity and the percentage of naive T cells measured by flow cytometry. Observed TCR beta diversity per million T cells fell roughly linearly with age, and a significant reduction was already apparent by age about 38. Estimates of total diversity based on one million sequenced T cells were considered lower bounds and underestimates. Bulk unsorted PBMC profiling prevented conclusive comparison of naive and antigen-experienced compartments.

Donors were a few dozen systemically healthy Caucasian individuals from Russia aged about 6 to 100 years. Each donor gave around 9.9 milliliters of peripheral blood, collected into EDTA-treated Vacutainer tubes. Ficoll-Paque density-gradient centrifugation was used to isolate PBMCs, with at least 6.5 million per sample. Trizol reagent was used to extract total RNA from PBMCs, with at least 5 micrograms per sample. For every donor, flow cytometry on a PBMC aliquot measured the percentage of naive CD45RAhigh/CD27high T cells. Libraries were constructed by 5' RACE. TCRdb shows the sequencer as Illumina HiSeq 2500. A second PCR of roughly 7 to 11 cycles was performed with a sample-barcoded 5' primer and a J-beta primer mix. A template-switch 5' adaptor carrying 12 random nucleotides introduced a unique molecular identifier onto each TCR beta cDNA molecule. At least 2.5 million CDR3-containing paired-end reads were obtained from each sample. All of the RNA was converted into first-strand cDNA using the Mint cDNA synthesis kit, with a TRBC-specific oligonucleotide serving as the primer. Following uracil-DNA glycosylase treatment, all cDNA underwent a first 18-cycle PCR with the universal primers M1SS and BC2_uni_R. In the source study's methods: Normalization of each sample was performed by random selection of 1 million high-quality reads, each carrying a distinct molecular identifier. Reads sharing molecular identifiers were discarded rather than binned into consensus sequences. MiTCR, set to a Q25 quality threshold and the strictest error-elimination algorithm, was used for CDR3 identification, clonotype clustering and error correction. A nonparametric unseen species model with Euler transformation was used to estimate a lower bound on total TCR beta diversity. In-frame beta chains were kept once TCRdb had trimmed the public reads at Q25 with fastp and called clones with MiXCR. Entries that share a CDR3 protein sequence are merged under the most common genes and DNA. The authors' filters were not applied to this entry. A total of 750,000 to 1,000,000 distinct CDR3 sequences appear in this sample, roughly 28% of them only once. In total, the top ten clones hold roughly 10% of the sample.

With regard to this clonotype: Its cognate antigen has yet to be identified. No clone much larger than this one lies a single base away; base qualities are absent.

This same sample was also taken into another study, of T cells of mothers and their children. As described in the second report: Nine systemically healthy Caucasian individuals, comprising three mothers and their six children, were included as donors. cDNA synthesis used all of the extracted RNA, with approximately 1.4 ug of RNA in each 15 ul reaction. In the second PCR, sample barcodes and 2-4 random nucleotides were introduced via the M1S primer. More than 9 million TCR beta CDR3 reads were obtained from each mother, and about 3 million reads were obtained from each child. Thymic selection similarly shapes TCR recombination output in related and unrelated pairs, with minor effect from inherited differences. Related mother-child pairs always showed normalized repertoire overlap that was slightly higher than in unrelated mother-child pairs, though the difference was never significant. Persistent microchimeric T cell clones were not detected, at a sensitivity of approximately 93 clones per million clonotypes. The study used deep NGS to compare TCR beta repertoires of mothers and children, seeking features distinguishing related mother-child pairs from unrelated individuals. The mean age was about 37 +/- 4 years for the mothers and approximately 11 +/- 4 years for the children. Libraries were sequenced on Illumina HiSeq 2000 with 100+100 nt paired-end reads after adapter ligation with NEBNext reagents. To prevent cross-contamination, the mother and child libraries were prepared one month apart and sequenced in separate runs. Each donor had between roughly 500,000 and 2,200,000 distinct TCR beta clonotypes identified. Naive TCR beta clonotypes were estimated from low-frequency clonotypes matched to each donor's FACS-determined naive share, without sorting.

The source material was blood. The receptor comes from a woman between 40 and 50 years old in good health.

The DNA sequence is TGTGCCAGCAGTTCCCACAGGGGAAACACCGGGGAGCTGTTTTTT. Translated, it reads CASSSHRGNTGELFF. The sequence links TRBV27 to TRBJ2-2; TRBD1 matches 7 bases in the middle. The germline V gene (reference sequence) specifies MNHEY as CDR1 and SMNVEV as CDR2. The CDR3 sequence holds 15 residues, the cysteine and phenylalanine included. Just CDR3 DNA is preserved here, 45 bases in frame from base 1. V loses 4 bases at its end and J loses 2 bases; junction bases beyond the gene matches: 4.